This TCR beta chain was documented in a study of blood T cell repertoires in COVID-19. TCRdb keeps only in-frame clones here, not all; method: immunoSEQ multiplex PCR. The sample gives 120,000 or so clones, approximately 85% of which show up once; around 10% is in the top ten. CDR1 is SGDLS, CDR2 YYNGEE, per germline. V lost 2 bases, J lost 6 bases, and 15 bases lay in between. The CDR3 sequence is 15 residues long. This chain joins TRBV9 and TRBJ2-1; tentatively, D is TRBD2 (6 bases). The sequenced sample consisted of peripheral blood. This clonotype was obtained from a human donor in a cohort sampled during active COVID-19. The CDR3 coding sequence is TGTGCCAGCAGCGTGGCCCTGACTAGGCTCAATGAGCAGTTCTTC. Amino acid sequence: CASSVALTRLNEQFF.